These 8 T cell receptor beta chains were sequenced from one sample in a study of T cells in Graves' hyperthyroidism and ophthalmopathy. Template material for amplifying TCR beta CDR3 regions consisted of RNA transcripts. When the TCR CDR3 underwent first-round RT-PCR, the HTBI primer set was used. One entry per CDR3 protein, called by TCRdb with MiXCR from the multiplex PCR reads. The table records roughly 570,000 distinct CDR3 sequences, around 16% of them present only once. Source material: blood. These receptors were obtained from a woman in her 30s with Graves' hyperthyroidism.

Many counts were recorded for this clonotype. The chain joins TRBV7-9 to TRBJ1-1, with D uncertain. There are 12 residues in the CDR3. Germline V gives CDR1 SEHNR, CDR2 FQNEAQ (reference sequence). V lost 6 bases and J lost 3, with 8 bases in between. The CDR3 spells CASRVDHTEAFF. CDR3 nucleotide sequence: TGTGCCAGCAGGGTAGACCACACTGAAGCTTTCTTT.

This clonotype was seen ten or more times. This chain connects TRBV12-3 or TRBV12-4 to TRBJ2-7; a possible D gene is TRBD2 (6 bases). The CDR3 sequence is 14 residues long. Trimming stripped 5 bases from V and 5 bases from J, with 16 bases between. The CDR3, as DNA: TGTGCCAGCAGTCGGACTACCCACCAGGACGAGCAGTACTTC. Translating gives CASSRTTHQDEQYF.

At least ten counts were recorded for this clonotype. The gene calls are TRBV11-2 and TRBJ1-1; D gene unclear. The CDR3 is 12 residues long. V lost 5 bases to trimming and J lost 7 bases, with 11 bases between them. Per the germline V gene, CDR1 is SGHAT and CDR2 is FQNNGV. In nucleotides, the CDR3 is TGTGCCAGCAGCACGTGGACGGGTGAAGCTTTCTTT. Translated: CASSTWTGEAFF.

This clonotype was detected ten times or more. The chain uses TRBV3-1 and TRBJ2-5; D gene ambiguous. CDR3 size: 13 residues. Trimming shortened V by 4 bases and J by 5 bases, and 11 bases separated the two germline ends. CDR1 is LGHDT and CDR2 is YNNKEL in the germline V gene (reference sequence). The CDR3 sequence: CASSLRTKETQYF. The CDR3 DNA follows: TGTGCCAGCAGCCTAAGAACGAAGGAGACCCAGTACTTC.

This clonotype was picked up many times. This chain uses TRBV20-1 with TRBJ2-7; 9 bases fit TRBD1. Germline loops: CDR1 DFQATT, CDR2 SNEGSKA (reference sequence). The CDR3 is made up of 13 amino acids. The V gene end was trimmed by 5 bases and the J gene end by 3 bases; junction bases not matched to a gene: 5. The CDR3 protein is CSAEDRGSYEQYF. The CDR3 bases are TGCAGTGCTGAAGACAGGGGGAGCTACGAGCAGTACTTC.

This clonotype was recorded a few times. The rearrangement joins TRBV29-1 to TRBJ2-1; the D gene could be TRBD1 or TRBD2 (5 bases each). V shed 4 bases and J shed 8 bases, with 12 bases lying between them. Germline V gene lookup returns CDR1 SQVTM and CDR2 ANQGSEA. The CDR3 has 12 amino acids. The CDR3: CSVVVMGDEQFF. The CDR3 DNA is TGCAGCGTTGTCGTTATGGGGGATGAGCAGTTCTTC.

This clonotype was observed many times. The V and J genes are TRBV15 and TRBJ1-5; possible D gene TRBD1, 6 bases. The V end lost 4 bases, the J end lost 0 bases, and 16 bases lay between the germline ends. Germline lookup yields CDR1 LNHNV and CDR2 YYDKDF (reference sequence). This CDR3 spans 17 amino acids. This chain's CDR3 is CATSTVTGTLSNQPQHF. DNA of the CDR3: TGTGCCACCAGCACCGTAACCGGGACACTTAGCAATCAGCCCCAGCATTTT.

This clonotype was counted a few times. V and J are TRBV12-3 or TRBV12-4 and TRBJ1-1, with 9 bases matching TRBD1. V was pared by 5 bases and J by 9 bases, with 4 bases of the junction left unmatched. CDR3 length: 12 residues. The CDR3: CASSPGTGKAFF. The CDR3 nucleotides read TGTGCCAGCAGTCCCGGGACAGGGAAAGCTTTCTTT.